These 5 T cell receptor beta chains were sequenced from one sample in a study of T cells after yellow fever vaccination. Using its own MiXCR run on the 5' RACE reads, TCRdb lists one record per CDR3 protein. The table records 200,000 or so distinct CDR3 sequences, approximately 6.3% of them present only once. The specimen was CD4+ T cells sorted from PBMCs, collected on the day of the yellow fever booster vaccination. All receptors derive from a man aged 30-40 years who received the YFV17D yellow fever vaccine.

The chain recombines TRBV19 with TRBJ2-5, with 11 bases that match TRBD2. From germline, CDR1 is LNHDA and CDR2 SQIVND (reference sequence). This CDR3 is 17 amino acids long. V lost 3 bases and J lost 1; bases outside the gene matches: 7. The CDR3 region has the DNA TGTGCCAGTAGTATTCGAACTAGCGGGAGAGGCCAAGAGACCCAGTACTTC. This codes for CASSIRTSGRGQETQYF.

This clonotype was detected many times. The chain recombines TRBV20-1 with TRBJ2-3, with 12 positions matching TRBD2. The J segment lost 2 bases and the V segment lost 4 bases, leaving 4 bases of the junction unmatched. This CDR3 contains 15 residues. Germline V gene sequence: CDR1 DFQATT, CDR2 SNEGSKA (reference sequence). The CDR3 DNA reads as TGCAGTGCTACCCTAGCGGGAGGGTCCACAGATACGCAGTATTTT. Translated: CSATLAGGSTDTQYF.

The chain joins TRBV12-3 or TRBV12-4 to TRBJ2-7; TRBD1 is a possible D gene (6 bases). Trimming pared 4 bases from V and 4 bases from J, leaving 17 bases between. The CDR3 extends over 15 amino acids. The CDR3 DNA is TGTGCCAGCAGTTCCTCACAGGGAATATCGTACGAGCAGTACTTC. Protein product: CASSSSQGISYEQYF.

This clonotype came up many times. The rearrangement uses TRBV7-6 and TRBJ2-1, with TRBD2 matching 8 bases. Trimming cost V 1 base and J 6 bases; bases outside gene matches: 2. The germline V gene encodes CDR1 SGHVS and CDR2 FNYEAQ. The CDR3 loop spans 14 amino acids. Here the CDR3 DNA reads TGTGCCAGCAGCTTAGGACTAGCGACCAATGAGCAGTTCTTC. It codes for CASSLGLATNEQFF.

This clonotype was counted many times. The chain joins TRBV24-1 to TRBJ1-5; D is perhaps TRBD1 (5 bases). The germline CDR1 and CDR2 sequences are KGHDR and SFDVKD. V was trimmed by 2 bases and J by 0 bases, leaving 16 bases between them. The CDR3 loop spans 18 amino acids. DNA for the CDR3: TGTGCCACCAGTGATTACGGACACCGGGACTTTAGCAATCAGCCCCAGCATTTT. This translates into CATSDYGHRDFSNQPQHF.